This entry lists 5 T cell receptor beta chains sequenced from one sample in a study of cytomegalovirus exposure and HLA in healthy donors. The table came from immunoSEQ multiplex PCR; TCRdb's copy has only in-frame clones and leaves some out. This sample has 65,000 to 80,000 clones, with less than 95% found just once. The sample comprised PBMCs. The origin of the receptors is a woman under 30 in good health and CMV-seropositive.

V is TRBV19 and J is TRBJ2-1, with TRBD1 matching 8 bases. The CDR3 has 13 amino acids. CDR1 is LNHDA and CDR2 is SQIVND in the germline V gene (reference sequence). J gave up 8 bases and V 4 bases, and 4 bases lay outside the gene matches. CDR3 sequence: CASSTLTGDEQFF. CDR3 bases: TGTGCCAGTAGTACCCTGACAGGGGATGAGCAGTTCTTC. Full variable domain (remainder filled in from reference TRBV19 and TRBJ2-1): DGGITQSPKYLFRKEGQNVTLSCEQNLNHDAMYWYRQDPGQGLRLIYYSQIVNDFQKGDIAEGYSVSREKKESFPLTVTSAQKNPTAFYLCASSTLTGDEQFFGPGTRLTVL.

The V call is TRBV7-9, the J call TRBJ2-6; a weak D match, TRBD2 (5 bases). CDR3 length: 17 residues. Trimming removed 5 bases at V and 2 bases at J, with 16 bases between. Germline CDR1 and CDR2: SEHNR and FQNEAQ (reference sequence). The CDR3, as DNA: TGTGCCAGCAGCCCCACATCCACGGGGACTGGGGCCAACGTCCTGACTTTC. Amino acids: CASSPTSTGTGANVLTF.

This clone was observed once. The chain recombines TRBV12-5 with TRBJ2-1; 7 positions agree with TRBD1. This CDR3 has 16 residues. The V and J ends lost 6 bases and 5 bases, in that order; junction bases with no gene match: 13. CDR1 and CDR2 from the germline V gene are LGHNT and FRNRAP. The CDR3 sequence: CASGLRDSGLNNEQFF. CDR3 bases: TGTGCTAGTGGACTTCGGGACAGTGGCCTCAACAATGAGCAGTTCTTC.

This sequence joins TRBV9 and TRBJ2-1; 10 bases match TRBD2. Germline loops: CDR1 SGDLS, CDR2 YYNGEE. V lost 0 bases, J lost 6 bases, and 6 bases stayed unmatched. The CDR3 is made up of 16 amino acids. The chain's CDR3 is CASSVGSSGRLNEQFF. The CDR3 DNA reads TGTGCCAGCAGCGTAGGTTCTAGCGGGAGACTCAATGAGCAGTTCTTC. Using reference TRBV9 and TRBJ2-1 for the parts outside the CDR3, the full variable domain is DSGVTQTPKHLITATGQRVTLRCSPRSGDLSVYWYQQSLDQGLQFLIQYYNGEERAKGNILERFSAQQFPDLHSELNLSSLELGDSALYFCASSVGSSGRLNEQFFGPGTRLTVL.

This sequence joins TRBV11-2 and TRBJ2-1; D remains unclear. The CDR3 is 13 amino acids. The ends were cut back, 2 bases at V and 11 bases at J, with 13 bases in the middle. The V gene's germline CDR1 is SGHAT and CDR2 FQNNGV. CDR3 nucleotides: TGTGCCAGCAGCTTACCCCACAGCCAAAAGCAGTTCTTC. It yields the protein CASSLPHSQKQFF.